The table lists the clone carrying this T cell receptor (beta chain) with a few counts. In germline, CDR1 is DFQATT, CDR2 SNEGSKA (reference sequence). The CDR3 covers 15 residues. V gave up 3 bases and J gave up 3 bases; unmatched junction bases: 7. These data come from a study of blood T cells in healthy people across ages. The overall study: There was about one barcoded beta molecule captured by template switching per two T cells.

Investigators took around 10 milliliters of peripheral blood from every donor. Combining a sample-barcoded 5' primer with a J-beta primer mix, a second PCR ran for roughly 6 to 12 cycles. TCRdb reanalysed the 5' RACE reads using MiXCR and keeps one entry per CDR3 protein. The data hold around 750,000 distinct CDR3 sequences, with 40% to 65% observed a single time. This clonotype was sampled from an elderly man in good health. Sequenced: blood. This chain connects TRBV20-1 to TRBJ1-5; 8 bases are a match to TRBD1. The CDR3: CSARVTGAINQPQHF. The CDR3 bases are TGCAGTGCTAGGGTGACAGGGGCTATCAATCAGCCCCAGCATTTT.